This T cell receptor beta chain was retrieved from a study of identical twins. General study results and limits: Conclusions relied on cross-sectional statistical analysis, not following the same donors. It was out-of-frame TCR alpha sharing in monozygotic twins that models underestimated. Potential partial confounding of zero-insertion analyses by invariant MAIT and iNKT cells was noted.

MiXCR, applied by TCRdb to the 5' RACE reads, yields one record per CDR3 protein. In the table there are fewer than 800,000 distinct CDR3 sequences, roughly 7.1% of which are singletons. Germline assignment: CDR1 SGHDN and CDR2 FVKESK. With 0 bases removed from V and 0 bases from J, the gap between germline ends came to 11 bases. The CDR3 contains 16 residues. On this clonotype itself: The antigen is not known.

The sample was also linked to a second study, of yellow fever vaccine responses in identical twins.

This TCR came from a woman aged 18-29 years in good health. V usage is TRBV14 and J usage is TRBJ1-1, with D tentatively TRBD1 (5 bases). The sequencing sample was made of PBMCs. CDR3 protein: CASSQDLGRVNTEAFF. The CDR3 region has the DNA TGTGCCAGCAGCCAAGATCTGGGCAGGGTGAACACTGAAGCTTTCTTT.